The 5 T cell receptor beta chains presented below share a single source sample, sequenced in a study of cytomegalovirus exposure and HLA in healthy donors (dated by TCRdb to about 2017). Library method: the immunoSEQ multiplex PCR assay. For the multiplex PCR, a mixture combining 60 forward primers for TCR Vbeta segments and 13 reverse primers for TCR Jbeta segments was used. TCRdb took this table from immuneACCESS and kept in-frame rearrangements with V and J called. Such tables lack part of the clones; where checked against another copy, unresolved V genes explain under half of the gap, and the rest is unexplained. The sample table holds fewer than 300,000 clones, of which under 90% were seen once. The ten largest clones add up to around 0.33% of the sample. Specimen: PBMCs. The receptors originated from a girl aged 2-10 years in good health and CMV-seronegative.

The chain combines TRBV7-9 with TRBJ2-1; the match to TRBD2 covers 12 bases. Trimming at V came to 4 bases and at J to 3 bases, leaving 7 bases not matched to a gene. CDR3 size: 17 residues. In germline, CDR1 is SEHNR, CDR2 FQNEAQ (reference sequence). The CDR3 nucleotides are TGTGCCAGCAGCTCCACTAGCGGGGGGAAGAGCTACAATGAGCAGTTCTTC. This gives the protein CASSSTSGGKSYNEQFF.

This clone was seen a single time. The chain joins TRBV19 to TRBJ2-7, with a possible D match to TRBD2 (6 bases). Trimming stripped 7 bases from V and 5 bases from J, with 21 bases between. Looked up from germline, CDR1 is LNHDA and CDR2 is SQIVND (reference sequence). This CDR3 is built from 15 residues. The CDR3 DNA reads TGTGCCAGTACGGGACTTCAGGGAGCGGTCCACGAGCAGTACTTC. It translates to CASTGLQGAVHEQYF.

Only a few counts were recorded for this clone. The chain joins TRBV5-6 to TRBJ2-5; 12 nucleotides line up with TRBD2. V shed 5 bases, J shed 0 bases, and the junction held 8 bases outside the gene matches. The CDR3 totals 17 residues. In germline, CDR1 is SGHDT, CDR2 YYEEEE. The DNA of the CDR3 is TGTGCCAGCAGAGGAGCTAGCGGGGGGGGGTACCAAGAGACCCAGTACTTC. The encoded protein is CASRGASGGGYQETQYF. Combining the CDR3 with reference TRBV5-6 and TRBJ2-5 gives the whole variable domain DAGVTQSPTHLIKTRGQQVTLRCSPKSGHDTVSWYQQALGQGPQFIFQYYEEEERQRGNFPDRFSGHQFPNYSSELNVNALLLGDSALYLCASRGASGGGYQETQYFGPGTRLLVL.

This clone turned up a few times. The chain employs TRBV6-1 and TRBJ2-7, with TRBD1 matching over 7 bases. Losses at the gene ends were 4 bases for V and 3 bases for J; bases not matched to a gene: 3. CDR3 length: 13 amino acids. Germline CDR1 is MNHNS and CDR2 is SASEGT. In DNA form, the CDR3 reads TGTGCCAGCAGTGTGGGACAGAGCTACGAGCAGTACTTC. Protein product: CASSVGQSYEQYF.

The chain recombines TRBV10-3 with TRBJ2-1; D remains ambiguous. The length of the CDR3 is 15 residues. Germline loops: CDR1 ENHRY, CDR2 SYGVKD. The V end lost 2 bases, the J end lost 6 bases, and 14 bases lay between the germline ends. As DNA, the CDR3 is TGTGCCATCAGTGAGCCTTCTATATCCCTCAATGAGCAGTTCTTC. As protein: CAISEPSISLNEQFF.